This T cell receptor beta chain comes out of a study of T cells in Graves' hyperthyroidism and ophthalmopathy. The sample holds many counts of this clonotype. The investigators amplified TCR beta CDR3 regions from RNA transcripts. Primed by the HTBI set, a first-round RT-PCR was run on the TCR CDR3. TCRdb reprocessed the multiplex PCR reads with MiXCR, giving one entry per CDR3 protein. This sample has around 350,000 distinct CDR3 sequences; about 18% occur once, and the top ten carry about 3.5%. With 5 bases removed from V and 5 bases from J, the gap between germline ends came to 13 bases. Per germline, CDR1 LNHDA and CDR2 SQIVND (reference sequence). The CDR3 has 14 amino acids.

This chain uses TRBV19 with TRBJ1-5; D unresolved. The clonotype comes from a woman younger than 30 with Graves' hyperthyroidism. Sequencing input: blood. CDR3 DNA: TGTGCCAGTAGTTTTTTACAACCCCATCAGCCCCAGCATTTT. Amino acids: CASSFLQPHQPQHF.